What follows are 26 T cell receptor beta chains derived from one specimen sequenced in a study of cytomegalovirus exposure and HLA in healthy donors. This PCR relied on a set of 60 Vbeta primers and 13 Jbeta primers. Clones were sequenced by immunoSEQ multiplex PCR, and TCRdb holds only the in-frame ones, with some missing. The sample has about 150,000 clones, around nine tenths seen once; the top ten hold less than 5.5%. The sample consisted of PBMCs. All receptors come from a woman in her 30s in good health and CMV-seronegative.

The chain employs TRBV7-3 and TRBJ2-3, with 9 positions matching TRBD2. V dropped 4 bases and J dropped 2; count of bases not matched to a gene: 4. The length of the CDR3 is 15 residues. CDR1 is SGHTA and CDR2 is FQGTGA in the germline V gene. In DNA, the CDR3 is TGTGCCAGCAGCTATGGCGGGGGGGCCACAGATACGCAGTATTTT. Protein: CASSYGGGATDTQYF. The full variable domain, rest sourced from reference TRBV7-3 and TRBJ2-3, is GAGVSQTPSNKVTEKGKYVELRCDPISGHTALYWYRQSLGQGPEFLIYFQGTGAADDSGLPNDRFFAVRPEGSVSTLKIQRTERGDSAVYLCASSYGGGATDTQYFGPGTRLTVL.

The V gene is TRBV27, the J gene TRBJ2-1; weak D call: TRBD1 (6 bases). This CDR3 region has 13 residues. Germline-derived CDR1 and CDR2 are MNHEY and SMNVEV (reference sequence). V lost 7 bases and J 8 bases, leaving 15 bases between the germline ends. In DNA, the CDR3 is TGTGCCAGCAAGGGGGTTGGTGATCATGAGCAGTTCTTC. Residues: CASKGVGDHEQFF.

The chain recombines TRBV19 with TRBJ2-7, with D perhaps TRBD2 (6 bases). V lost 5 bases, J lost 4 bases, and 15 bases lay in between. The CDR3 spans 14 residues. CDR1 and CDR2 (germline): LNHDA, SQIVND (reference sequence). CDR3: CASSYDWGGYEQYF. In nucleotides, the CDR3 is TGTGCCAGTAGTTATGACTGGGGAGGTTACGAGCAGTACTTC.

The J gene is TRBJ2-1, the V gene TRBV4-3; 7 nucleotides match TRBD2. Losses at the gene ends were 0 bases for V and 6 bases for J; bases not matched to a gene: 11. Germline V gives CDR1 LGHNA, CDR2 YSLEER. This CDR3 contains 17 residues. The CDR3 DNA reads TGCGCCAGCAGCCAAGAATTTAGCGGGTGGGGCAGCAATGAGCAGTTCTTC. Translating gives CASSQEFSGWGSNEQFF.

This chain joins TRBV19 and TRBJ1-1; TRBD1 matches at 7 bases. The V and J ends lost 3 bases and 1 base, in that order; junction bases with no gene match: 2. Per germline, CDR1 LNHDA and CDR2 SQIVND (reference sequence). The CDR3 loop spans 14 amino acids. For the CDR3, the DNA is TGTGCCAGTAGTATGGGGACAGCGAACACTGAAGCTTTCTTT. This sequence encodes CASSMGTANTEAFF.

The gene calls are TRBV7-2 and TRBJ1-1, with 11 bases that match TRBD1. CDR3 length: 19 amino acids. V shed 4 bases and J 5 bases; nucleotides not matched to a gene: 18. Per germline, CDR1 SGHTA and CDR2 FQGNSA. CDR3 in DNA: TGTGCCAGCAGCTCTTCGAACCGGGACAGGGGGTCCCATCGAACTGAAGCTTTCTTT. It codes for CASSSSNRDRGSHRTEAFF.

The CDR3 loop reads CASSQEGATNEKLFF. The CDR3 coding sequence is TGTGCCAGCAGCCAAGAAGGGGCAACTAATGAAAAACTGTTTTTT. This chain links TRBV4-2 with TRBJ1-4, with D possibly being TRBD1 (5 bases). The length of the CDR3 is 15 residues. V shed 0 bases and J shed 0 bases, with 5 bases lying between them. The germline V gene encodes CDR1 LGHNA and CDR2 YNFKEQ.

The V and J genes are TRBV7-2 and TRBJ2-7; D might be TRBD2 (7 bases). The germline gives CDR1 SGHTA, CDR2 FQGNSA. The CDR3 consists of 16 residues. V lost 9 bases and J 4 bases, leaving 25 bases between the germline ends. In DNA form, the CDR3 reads TGTGCCAGAACTCCTGGGGGCGGGAGTGGATGGTACGAGCAGTACTTC. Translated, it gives CARTPGGGSGWYEQYF.

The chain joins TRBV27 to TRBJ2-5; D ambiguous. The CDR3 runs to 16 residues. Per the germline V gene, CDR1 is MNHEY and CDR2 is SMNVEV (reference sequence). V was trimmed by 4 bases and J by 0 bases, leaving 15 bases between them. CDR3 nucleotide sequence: TGTGCCAGCAGTTCTTTCCCATCCAACAACCAAGAGACCCAGTACTTC. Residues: CASSSFPSNNQETQYF.

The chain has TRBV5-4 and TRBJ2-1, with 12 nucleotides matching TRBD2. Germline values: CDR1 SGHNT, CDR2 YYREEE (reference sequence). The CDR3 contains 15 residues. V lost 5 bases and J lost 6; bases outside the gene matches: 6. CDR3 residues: CASRLAGGPSNEQFF. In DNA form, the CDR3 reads TGTGCCAGCAGGCTAGCGGGAGGGCCCTCCAATGAGCAGTTCTTC.

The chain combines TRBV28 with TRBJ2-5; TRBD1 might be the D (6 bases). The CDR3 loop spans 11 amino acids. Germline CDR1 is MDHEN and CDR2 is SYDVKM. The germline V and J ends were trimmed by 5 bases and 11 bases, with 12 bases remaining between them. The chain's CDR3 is CASSTHRVQYF. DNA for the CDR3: TGTGCCAGCAGTACGCACAGGGTACAGTACTTC.

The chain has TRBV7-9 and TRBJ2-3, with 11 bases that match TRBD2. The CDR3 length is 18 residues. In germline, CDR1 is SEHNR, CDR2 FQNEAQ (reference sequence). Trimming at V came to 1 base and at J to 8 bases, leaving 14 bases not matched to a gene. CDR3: CASSLVLAGETHRFTQYF. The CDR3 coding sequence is TGTGCCAGCAGCTTAGTACTAGCGGGGGAAACTCACAGATTTACGCAGTATTTT.

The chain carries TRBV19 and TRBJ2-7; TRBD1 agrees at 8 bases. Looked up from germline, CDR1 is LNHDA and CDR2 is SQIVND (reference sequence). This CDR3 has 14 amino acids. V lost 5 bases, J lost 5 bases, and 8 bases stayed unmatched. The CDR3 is CASSPDRVLHEQYF. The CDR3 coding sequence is TGTGCCAGTAGTCCGGACAGGGTGCTCCACGAGCAGTACTTC.

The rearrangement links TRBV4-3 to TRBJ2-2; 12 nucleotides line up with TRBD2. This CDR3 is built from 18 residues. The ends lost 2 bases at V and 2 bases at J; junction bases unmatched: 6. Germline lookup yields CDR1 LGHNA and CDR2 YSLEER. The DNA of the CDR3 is TGCGCCAGCAGCCAACTACTAGCGGGAGGATCCAACACCGGGGAGCTGTTTTTT. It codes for CASSQLLAGGSNTGELFF.

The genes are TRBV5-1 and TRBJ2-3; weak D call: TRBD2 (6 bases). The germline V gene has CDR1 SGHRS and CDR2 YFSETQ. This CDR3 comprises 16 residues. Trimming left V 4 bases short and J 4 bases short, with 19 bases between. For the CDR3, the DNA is TGCGCCAGCAGCACCGGCCGGGACTCAACCTCAGATACGCAGTATTTT. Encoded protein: CASSTGRDSTSDTQYF.

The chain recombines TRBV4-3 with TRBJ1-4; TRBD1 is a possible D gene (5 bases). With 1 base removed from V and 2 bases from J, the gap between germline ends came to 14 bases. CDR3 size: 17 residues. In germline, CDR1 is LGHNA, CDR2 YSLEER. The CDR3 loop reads CASSQGPTGTTNEKLFF. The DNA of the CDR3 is TGCGCCAGCAGCCAAGGACCAACAGGCACGACTAATGAAAAACTGTTTTTT.

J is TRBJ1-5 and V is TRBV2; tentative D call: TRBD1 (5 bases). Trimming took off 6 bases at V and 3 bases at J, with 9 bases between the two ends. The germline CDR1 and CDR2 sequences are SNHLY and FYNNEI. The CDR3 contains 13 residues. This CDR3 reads CASRGTFNQPQHF. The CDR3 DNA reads TGTGCCAGCAGAGGGACTTTCAATCAGCCCCAGCATTTT. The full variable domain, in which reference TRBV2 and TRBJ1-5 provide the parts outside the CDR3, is EPEVTQTPSHQVTQMGQEVILRCVPISNHLYFYWYRQILGQKVEFLVSFYNNEISEKSEIFDDQFSVERPDGSNFTLKIRSTKLEDSAMYFCASRGTFNQPQHFGDGTRLSIL.

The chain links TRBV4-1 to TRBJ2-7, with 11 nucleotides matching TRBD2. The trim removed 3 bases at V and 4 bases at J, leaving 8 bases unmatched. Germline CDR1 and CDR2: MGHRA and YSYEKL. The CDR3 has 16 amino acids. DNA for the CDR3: TGCGCCAGCAGCCACCCCGGGACTAGCGGTTTATACGAGCAGTACTTC. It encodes CASSHPGTSGLYEQYF.

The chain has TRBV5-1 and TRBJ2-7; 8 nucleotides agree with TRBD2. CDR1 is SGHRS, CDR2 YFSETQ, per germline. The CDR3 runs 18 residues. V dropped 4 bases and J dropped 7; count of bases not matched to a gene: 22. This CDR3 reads CASSKIPGLVVAGREQYF. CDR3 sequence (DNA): TGCGCCAGCAGCAAAATACCGGGACTAGTAGTCGCGGGGCGAGAGCAGTACTTC.

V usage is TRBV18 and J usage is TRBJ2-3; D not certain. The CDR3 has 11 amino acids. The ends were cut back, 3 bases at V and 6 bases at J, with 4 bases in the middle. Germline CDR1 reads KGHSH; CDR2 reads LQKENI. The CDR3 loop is CASSPLDTQYF. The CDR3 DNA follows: TGTGCCAGCTCACCCTTGGATACGCAGTATTTT.

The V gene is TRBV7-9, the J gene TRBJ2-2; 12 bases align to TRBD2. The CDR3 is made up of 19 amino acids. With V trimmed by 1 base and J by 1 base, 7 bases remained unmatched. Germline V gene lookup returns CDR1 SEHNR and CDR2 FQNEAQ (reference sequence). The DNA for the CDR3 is TGTGCCAGCAGCTTAGTAAGGCTAGCGGGAGGGCTGAACACCGGGGAGCTGTTTTTT. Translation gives CASSLVRLAGGLNTGELFF.

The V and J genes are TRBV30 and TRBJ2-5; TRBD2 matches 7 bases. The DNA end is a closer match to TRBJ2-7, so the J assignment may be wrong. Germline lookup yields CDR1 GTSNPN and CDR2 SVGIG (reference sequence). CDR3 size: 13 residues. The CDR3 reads CAWTSGNFYEQYF. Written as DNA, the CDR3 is TGTGCCTGGACTAGCGGCAATTTCTACGAGCAGTACTTC.

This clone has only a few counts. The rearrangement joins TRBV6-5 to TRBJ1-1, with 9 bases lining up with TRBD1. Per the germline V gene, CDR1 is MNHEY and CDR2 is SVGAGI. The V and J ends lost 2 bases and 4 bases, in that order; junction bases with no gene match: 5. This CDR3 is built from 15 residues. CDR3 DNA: TGTGCCAGCAGTTACGGGGACAGGGAGGGCACTGAAGCTTTCTTT. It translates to CASSYGDREGTEAFF.

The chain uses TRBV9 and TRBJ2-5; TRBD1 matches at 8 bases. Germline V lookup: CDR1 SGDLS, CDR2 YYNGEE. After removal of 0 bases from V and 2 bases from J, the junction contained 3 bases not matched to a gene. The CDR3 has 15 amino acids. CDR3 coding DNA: TGTGCCAGCAGCGTAGGGACAGGGAGTCAAGAGACCCAGTACTTC. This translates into CASSVGTGSQETQYF.

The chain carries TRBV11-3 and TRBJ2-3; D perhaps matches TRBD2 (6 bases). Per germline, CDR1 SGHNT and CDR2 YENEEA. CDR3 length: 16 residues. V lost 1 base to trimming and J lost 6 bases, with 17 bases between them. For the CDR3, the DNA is TGTGCCAGCAGCTTAGGTGGAGAGGGAGGAGTGGATACGCAGTATTTT. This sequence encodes CASSLGGEGGVDTQYF.

In nucleotides, the CDR3 is TGCGCCAGCAGCCCCCACCCCGGGGAGACCCAGTACTTC. It codes for CASSPHPGETQYF. The chain combines TRBV4-1 with TRBJ2-5; D gene unclear. The CDR3 runs to 13 residues. Trimming pared 4 bases from V and 5 bases from J, leaving 11 bases between. Germline V gene data show CDR1 as MGHRA and CDR2 as YSYEKL.